The 6 T cell receptor beta chains in this list originate from one sample, sequenced in a study of T cell responses to AZD1222 COVID-19 vaccine. Libraries were prepared by immunoSEQ multiplex PCR; TCRdb keeps only in-frame clonotypes and omits some of them. Of under 200,000 clones in the sample, around nine tenths were seen once. The sequencing used peripheral blood, collected 28 days after the second dose of the MenACWY control vaccine. The receptors here all came from an adult who received the MenACWY meningococcal vaccine as a control.

This chain joins TRBV30 and TRBJ1-2, with a weak D call TRBD1 (5 bases). The V end was cut by 3 bases, the J end by 1 base, with 6 bases between. Germline V CDR1 and CDR2: GTSNPN, SVGIG (reference sequence). The CDR3 loop spans 12 amino acids. As DNA, the CDR3 is TGTGCCTGGAGGCAGGGTAACTATGGCTACACCTTC. Translating it yields CAWRQGNYGYTF.

V usage is TRBV7-2 and J usage is TRBJ2-1, with 11 bases identical to TRBD2. CDR1 and CDR2 (germline): SGHTA, FQGNSA. The CDR3 is 15 residues long. V was pared by 4 bases and J by 9 bases, with 8 bases of the junction left unmatched. As DNA, the CDR3 is TGTGCCAGCAGCTCACTAGCGGGAGTAGGGGGTGAGCAGTTCTTC. The encoded protein is CASSSLAGVGGEQFF.

This chain joins TRBV10-3 and TRBJ2-7; 8 nucleotides align to TRBD2. The V and J ends lost 6 bases and 3 bases, in that order; junction bases with no gene match: 10. Germline assignment: CDR1 ENHRY and CDR2 SYGVKD. The CDR3 covers 15 residues. In DNA form, the CDR3 reads TGTGCCATCAGGAGGGGGGCGGGAGGAAACTACGAGCAGTACTTC. This sequence encodes CAIRRGAGGNYEQYF.

The V and J genes are TRBV12-3 or TRBV12-4 and TRBJ2-7; D tentatively fits TRBD1 or TRBD2 (5 bases each). The CDR3 extends over 12 amino acids. Trimming took off 6 bases at V and 2 bases at J, with 8 bases between the two ends. The CDR3, as DNA: TGTGCCAGCAGGAGGGGTCCCTACGAGCAGTACTTC. It translates to CASRRGPYEQYF.

J is TRBJ2-2 and V is TRBV24-1, with TRBD1 as a possible D gene (5 bases). From germline, CDR1 is KGHDR and CDR2 SFDVKD. V was pared by 5 bases and J by 1 base, with 7 bases between. The CDR3 totals 14 residues. Here the CDR3 reads CATSGTRNTGELFF. The CDR3 nucleotides read TGTGCCACCAGTGGGACAAGGAACACCGGGGAGCTGTTTTTT.

The rearrangement uses TRBV19 and TRBJ2-2, with D perhaps matching TRBD2 (6 bases). V was clipped by 1 base and J by 3 bases, with 9 bases between them. There are 15 residues in the CDR3. Germline V gives CDR1 LNHDA, CDR2 SQIVND (reference sequence). The CDR3 is CASSIGGTYTGELFF. The CDR3 DNA sequence: TGTGCCAGTAGTATAGGCGGGACTTACACCGGGGAGCTGTTTTTT.